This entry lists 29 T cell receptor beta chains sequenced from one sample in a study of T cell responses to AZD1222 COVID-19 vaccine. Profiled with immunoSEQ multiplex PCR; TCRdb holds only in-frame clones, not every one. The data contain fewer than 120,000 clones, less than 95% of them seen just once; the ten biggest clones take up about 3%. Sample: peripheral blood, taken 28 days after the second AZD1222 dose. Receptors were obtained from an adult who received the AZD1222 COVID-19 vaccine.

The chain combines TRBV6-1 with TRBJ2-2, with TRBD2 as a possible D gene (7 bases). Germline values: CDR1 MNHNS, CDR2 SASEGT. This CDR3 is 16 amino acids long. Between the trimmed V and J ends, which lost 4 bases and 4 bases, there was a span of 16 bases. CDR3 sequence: CASSVWAGASTGELFF. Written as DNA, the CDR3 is TGTGCCAGCAGTGTCTGGGCGGGGGCGAGCACCGGGGAGCTGTTTTTT.

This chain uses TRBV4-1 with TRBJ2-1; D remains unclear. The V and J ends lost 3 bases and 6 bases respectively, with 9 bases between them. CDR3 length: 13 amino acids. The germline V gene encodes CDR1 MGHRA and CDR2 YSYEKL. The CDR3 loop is CASSQVWANEQFF. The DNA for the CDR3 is TGCGCCAGCAGCCAGGTGTGGGCCAATGAGCAGTTCTTC.

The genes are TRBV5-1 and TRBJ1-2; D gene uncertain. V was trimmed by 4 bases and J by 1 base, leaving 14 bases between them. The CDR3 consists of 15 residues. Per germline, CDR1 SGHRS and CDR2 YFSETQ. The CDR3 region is CASSAGRIINYGYTF. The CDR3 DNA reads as TGCGCCAGCAGCGCCGGACGGATTATTAACTATGGCTACACCTTC.

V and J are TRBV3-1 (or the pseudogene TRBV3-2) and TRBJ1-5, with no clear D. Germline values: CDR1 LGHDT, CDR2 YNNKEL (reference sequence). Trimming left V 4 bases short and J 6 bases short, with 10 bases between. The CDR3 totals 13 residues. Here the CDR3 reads CASSPSRRQPQHF. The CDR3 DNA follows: TGTGCCAGCAGCCCCTCTAGGCGTCAGCCCCAGCATTTT.

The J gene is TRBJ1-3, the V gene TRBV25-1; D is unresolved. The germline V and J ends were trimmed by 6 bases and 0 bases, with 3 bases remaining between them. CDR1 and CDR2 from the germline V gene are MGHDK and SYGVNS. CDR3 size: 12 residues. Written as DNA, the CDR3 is TGTGCCAGCAGGTACTCTGGAAACACCATATATTTT. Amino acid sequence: CASRYSGNTIYF.

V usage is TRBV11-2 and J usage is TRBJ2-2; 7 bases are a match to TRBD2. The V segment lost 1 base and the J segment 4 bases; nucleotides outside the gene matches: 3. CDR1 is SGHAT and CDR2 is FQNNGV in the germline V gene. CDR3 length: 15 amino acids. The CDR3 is CASSLAGGPTGELFF. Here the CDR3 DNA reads TGTGCCAGCAGCTTAGCGGGGGGACCCACCGGGGAGCTGTTTTTT.

The CDR3 DNA reads TGTGCCAGCAGCTTGGCCAGGGGTTGGGACACCGGGGAGCTGTTTTTT. It yields the protein CASSLARGWDTGELFF. This chain connects TRBV5-6 to TRBJ2-2, with D perhaps matching TRBD1 (6 bases). The CDR3 loop spans 16 amino acids. Trimming took off 0 bases at V and 3 bases at J, with 12 bases between the two ends. The V gene's germline CDR1 is SGHDT and CDR2 YYEEEE. Complete variable domain (other parts from reference TRBV5-6 and TRBJ2-2): DAGVTQSPTHLIKTRGQQVTLRCSPKSGHDTVSWYQQALGQGPQFIFQYYEEEERQRGNFPDRFSGHQFPNYSSELNVNALLLGDSALYLCASSLARGWDTGELFFGEGSRLTVL.

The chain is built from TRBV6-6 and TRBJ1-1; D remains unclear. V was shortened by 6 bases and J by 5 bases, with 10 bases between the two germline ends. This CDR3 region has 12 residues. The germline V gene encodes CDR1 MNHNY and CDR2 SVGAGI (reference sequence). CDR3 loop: CASRLAGTEAFF. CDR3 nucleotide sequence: TGTGCCAGCAGGCTCGCCGGGACTGAAGCTTTCTTT.

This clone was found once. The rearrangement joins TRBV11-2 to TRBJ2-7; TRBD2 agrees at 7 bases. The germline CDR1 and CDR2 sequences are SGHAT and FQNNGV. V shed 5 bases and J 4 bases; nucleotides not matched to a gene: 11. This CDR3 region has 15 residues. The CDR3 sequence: CASSPLRGSHYEQYF. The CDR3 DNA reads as TGTGCCAGCAGCCCCTTGCGCGGGAGTCATTACGAGCAGTACTTC.

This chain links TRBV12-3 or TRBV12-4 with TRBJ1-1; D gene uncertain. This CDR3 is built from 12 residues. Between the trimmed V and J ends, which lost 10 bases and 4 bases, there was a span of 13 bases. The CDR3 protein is CATPEVGTEAFF. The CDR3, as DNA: TGTGCCACCCCTGAAGTGGGCACTGAAGCTTTCTTT.

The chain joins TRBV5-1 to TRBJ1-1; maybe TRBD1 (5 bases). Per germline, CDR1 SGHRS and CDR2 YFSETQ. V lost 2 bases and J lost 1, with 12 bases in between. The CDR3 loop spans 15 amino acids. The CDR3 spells CASSFGARTNTEAFF. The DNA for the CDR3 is TGCGCCAGCAGCTTTGGGGCCAGGACGAACACTGAAGCTTTCTTT.

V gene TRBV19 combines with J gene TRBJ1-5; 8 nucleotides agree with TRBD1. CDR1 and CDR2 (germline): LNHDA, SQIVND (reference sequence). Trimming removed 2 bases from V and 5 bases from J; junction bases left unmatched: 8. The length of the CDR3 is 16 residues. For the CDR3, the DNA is TGTGCCAGTAGTATAACCCTGGGACAGGAGGATCAGCCCCAGCATTTT. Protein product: CASSITLGQEDQPQHF.

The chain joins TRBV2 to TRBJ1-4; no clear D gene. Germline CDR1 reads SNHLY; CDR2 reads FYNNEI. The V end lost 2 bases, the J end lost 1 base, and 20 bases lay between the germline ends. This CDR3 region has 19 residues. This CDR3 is CASSERLFGVEGTNEKLFF. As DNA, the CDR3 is TGTGCCAGCAGTGAACGTCTGTTTGGGGTTGAGGGAACTAATGAAAAACTGTTTTTT.

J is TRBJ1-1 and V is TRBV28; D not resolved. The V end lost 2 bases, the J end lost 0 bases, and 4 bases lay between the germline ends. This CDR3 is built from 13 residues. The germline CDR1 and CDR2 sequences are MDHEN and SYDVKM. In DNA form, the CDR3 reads TGTGCCAGCAGTTTACTTTTGAACACTGAAGCTTTCTTT. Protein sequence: CASSLLLNTEAFF.

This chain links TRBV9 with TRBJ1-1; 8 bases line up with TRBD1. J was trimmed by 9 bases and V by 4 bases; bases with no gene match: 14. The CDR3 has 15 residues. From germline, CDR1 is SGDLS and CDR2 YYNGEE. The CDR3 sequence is CASSTTLRDRPKAFF. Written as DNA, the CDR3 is TGTGCCAGCAGCACCACTCTCCGGGACAGGCCCAAAGCTTTCTTT.

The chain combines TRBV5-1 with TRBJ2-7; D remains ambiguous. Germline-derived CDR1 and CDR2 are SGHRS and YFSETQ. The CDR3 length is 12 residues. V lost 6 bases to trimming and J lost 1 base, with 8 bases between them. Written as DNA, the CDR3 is TGCGCCAGCACTGGCGTTTCCTACGAGCAGTACTTC. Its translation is CASTGVSYEQYF. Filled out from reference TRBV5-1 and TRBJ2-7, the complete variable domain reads KAGVTQTPRYLIKTRGQQVTLSCSPISGHRSVSWYQQTPGQGLQFLFEYFSETQRNKGNFPGRFSGRQFSNSRSEMNVSTLELGDSALYLCASTGVSYEQYFGPGTRLTVT.

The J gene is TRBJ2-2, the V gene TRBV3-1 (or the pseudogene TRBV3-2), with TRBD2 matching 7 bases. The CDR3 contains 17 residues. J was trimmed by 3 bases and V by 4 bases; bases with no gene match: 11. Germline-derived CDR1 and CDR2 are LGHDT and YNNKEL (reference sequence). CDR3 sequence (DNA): TGTGCCAGCAGCCCCGTGGGGGGGGAGGGGTACACCGGGGAGCTGTTTTTT. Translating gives CASSPVGGEGYTGELFF.

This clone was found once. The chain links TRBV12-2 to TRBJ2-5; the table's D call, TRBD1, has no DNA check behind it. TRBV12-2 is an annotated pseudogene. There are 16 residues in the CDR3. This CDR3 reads CASRLTGQGFWETQYF. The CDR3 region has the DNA TGTGCAAGTCGCTTAACGGGACAGGGCTTTTGGGAGACCCAGTACTTC.

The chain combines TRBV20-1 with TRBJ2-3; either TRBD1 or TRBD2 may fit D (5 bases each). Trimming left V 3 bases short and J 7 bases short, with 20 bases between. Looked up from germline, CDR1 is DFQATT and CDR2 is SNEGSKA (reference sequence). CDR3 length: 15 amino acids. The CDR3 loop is CSASSGTASPHTQYF. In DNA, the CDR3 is TGCAGTGCTAGTAGTGGGACCGCTTCCCCGCATACGCAGTATTTT.

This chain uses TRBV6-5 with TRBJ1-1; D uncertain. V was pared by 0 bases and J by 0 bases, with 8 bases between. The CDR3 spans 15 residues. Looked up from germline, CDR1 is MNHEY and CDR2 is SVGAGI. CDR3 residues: CASSYSGSMNTEAFF. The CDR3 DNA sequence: TGTGCCAGCAGTTACTCGGGGAGCATGAACACTGAAGCTTTCTTT.

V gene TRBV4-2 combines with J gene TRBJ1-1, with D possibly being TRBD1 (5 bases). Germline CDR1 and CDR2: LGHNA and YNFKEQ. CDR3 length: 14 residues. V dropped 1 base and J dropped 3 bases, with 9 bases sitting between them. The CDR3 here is CASSQALGDTEAFF. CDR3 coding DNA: TGTGCCAGCAGCCAAGCCTTGGGGGACACTGAAGCTTTCTTT.

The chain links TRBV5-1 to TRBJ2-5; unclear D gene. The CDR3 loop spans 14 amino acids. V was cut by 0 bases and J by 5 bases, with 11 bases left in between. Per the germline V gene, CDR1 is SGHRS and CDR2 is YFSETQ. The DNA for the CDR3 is TGCGCCAGCAGCTTGGAGGGAACCCTGGAGACCCAGTACTTC. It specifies CASSLEGTLETQYF.

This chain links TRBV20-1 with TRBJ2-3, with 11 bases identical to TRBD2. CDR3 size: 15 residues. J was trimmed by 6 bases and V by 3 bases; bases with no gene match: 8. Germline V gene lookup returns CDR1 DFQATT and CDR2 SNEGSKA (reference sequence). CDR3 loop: CSASTRLAGKDTQYF. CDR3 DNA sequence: TGCAGTGCTAGTACACGACTAGCGGGGAAGGATACGCAGTATTTT.

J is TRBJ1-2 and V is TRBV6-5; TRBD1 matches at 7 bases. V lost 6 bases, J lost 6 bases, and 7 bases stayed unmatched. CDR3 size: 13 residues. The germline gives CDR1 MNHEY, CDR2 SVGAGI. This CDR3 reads CASSSDRVNGYTF. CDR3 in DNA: TGTGCCAGCAGCAGCGACAGGGTAAATGGCTACACCTTC.

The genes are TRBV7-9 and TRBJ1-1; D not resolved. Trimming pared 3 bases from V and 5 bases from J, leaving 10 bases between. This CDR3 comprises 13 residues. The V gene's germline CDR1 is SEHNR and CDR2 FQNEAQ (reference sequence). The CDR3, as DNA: TGTGCCAGCAGCTTGCAGGAGGAGACTGAAGCTTTCTTT. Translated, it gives CASSLQEETEAFF.

The CDR3 sequence: CASSPFTRGGTDTQYF. CDR3 DNA sequence: TGTGCCAGCTCACCCTTCACCCGGGGGGGCACAGATACGCAGTATTTT. The chain couples TRBV18 to TRBJ2-3; 7 nucleotides line up with TRBD2. J gave up 1 base and V 3 bases, and 7 bases lay outside the gene matches. The V gene's germline CDR1 is KGHSH and CDR2 LQKENI. The CDR3 consists of 16 residues.

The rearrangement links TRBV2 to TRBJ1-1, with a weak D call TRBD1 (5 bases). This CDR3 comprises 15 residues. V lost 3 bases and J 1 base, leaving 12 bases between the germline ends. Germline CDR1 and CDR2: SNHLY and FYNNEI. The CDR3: CASSDYGAGNTEAFF. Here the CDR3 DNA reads TGTGCCAGCAGTGATTACGGGGCAGGGAACACTGAAGCTTTCTTT. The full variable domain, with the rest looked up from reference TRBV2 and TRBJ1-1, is EPEVTQTPSHQVTQMGQEVILRCVPISNHLYFYWYRQILGQKVEFLVSFYNNEISEKSEIFDDQFSVERPDGSNFTLKIRSTKLEDSAMYFCASSDYGAGNTEAFFGQGTRLTVV.

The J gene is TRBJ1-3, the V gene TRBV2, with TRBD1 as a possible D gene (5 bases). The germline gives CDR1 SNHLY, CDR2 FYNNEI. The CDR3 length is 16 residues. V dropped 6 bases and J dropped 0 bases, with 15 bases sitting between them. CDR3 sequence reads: CASRSLEGFSGNTIYF. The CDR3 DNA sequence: TGTGCCAGCAGGTCTCTTGAGGGGTTCTCTGGAAACACCATATATTTT.

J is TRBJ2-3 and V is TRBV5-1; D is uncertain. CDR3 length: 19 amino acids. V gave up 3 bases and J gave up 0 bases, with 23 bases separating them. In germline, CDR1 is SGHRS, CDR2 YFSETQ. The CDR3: CASSSQEYWHDISTDTQYF. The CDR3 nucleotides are TGCGCCAGCAGCTCCCAGGAATACTGGCACGATATTAGCACAGATACGCAGTATTTT.